Following are 27 T cell receptor beta chains from one sample sequenced in a study of Ad26.COV2.S vaccination and SARS-CoV-2 variants. The treatment here: around 19 received Ad26.COV2.S at low or high dose, single or two shots; 5 received placebo; per-sample allocation not given. Vaccine and placebo recipients were sampled on day 63 after the first injection. Generated by immunoSEQ multiplex PCR, the TCRdb table keeps only in-frame clones and is missing some. The sample includes 350,000 to 500,000 clones, more than 80% of them seen just once. This specimen consisted of peripheral blood, obtained in a trial of Ad26.COV2.S vaccine versus placebo. The receptors were gathered from a person between 18 and 59 years old who received the Ad26.COV2.S COVID-19 vaccine or a placebo.

J is TRBJ2-3 and V is TRBV30; D call uncertain. V was cut by 2 bases and J by 6 bases, with 6 bases left in between. The CDR3 totals 11 residues. Germline CDR1 is GTSNPN and CDR2 is SVGIG (reference sequence). CDR3 amino acids: CAWSRGDTQYF. The CDR3 coding sequence is TGTGCCTGGAGTCGTGGGGATACGCAGTATTTT. The full variable domain, with the rest looked up from reference TRBV30 and TRBJ2-3, is SQTIHQWPATLVQPVGSPLSLECTVEGTSNPNLYWYRQAAGRGLQLLFYSVGIGQISSEVPQNLSASRPQDRQFILSSKKLLLSDSGFYLCAWSRGDTQYFGPGTRLTVL.

The rearrangement uses TRBV5-4 and TRBJ2-7; a possible D gene is TRBD2 (5 bases). Germline values: CDR1 SGHNT, CDR2 YYREEE (reference sequence). Trimming took off 2 bases at V and 6 bases at J, with 15 bases between the two ends. The length of the CDR3 is 14 residues. The CDR3 loop reads CASSLFGLAGEQYF. The CDR3 DNA follows: TGTGCCAGCAGCTTATTCGGGCTAGCTGGCGAGCAGTACTTC.

The gene calls are TRBV6-2 or TRBV6-3 and TRBJ2-1, with 7 bases matching TRBD2. This CDR3 comprises 15 residues. Germline values: CDR1 MNHEY, CDR2 SVGEGT. With 6 bases clipped from V and 7 bases from J, the junction kept 12 bases outside the gene matches. The DNA of the CDR3 is TGTGCCAGCAGCAACTATAGGGCTAGCGGTAATGAGCAGTTCTTC. Amino acid sequence: CASSNYRASGNEQFF.

The V gene is TRBV19, the J gene TRBJ2-7; 8 nucleotides align to TRBD1. The trim removed 8 bases at V and 2 bases at J, leaving 8 bases unmatched. This CDR3 contains 14 residues. Germline loops: CDR1 LNHDA, CDR2 SQIVND (reference sequence). CDR3 nucleotides: TGTGCCAGTTCCCAAGGGACAGGAACCTACGAGCAGTACTTC. Translation: CASSQGTGTYEQYF.

This clone was observed a few times. The CDR3 bases are TGTGCCAGTAGTATGGTCCCCAGCTCCCCCAATGAGCAGTTCTTC. It specifies CASSMVPSSPNEQFF. V usage is TRBV19 and J usage is TRBJ2-1, with D unresolved. Germline V gene lookup returns CDR1 LNHDA and CDR2 SQIVND (reference sequence). V was shortened by 3 bases and J by 6 bases, with 15 bases between the two germline ends. The length of the CDR3 is 15 residues.

The V and J genes are TRBV12-5 and TRBJ1-1, with D unclear. Germline V CDR1 and CDR2: LGHNT, FRNRAP. The CDR3 loop spans 9 amino acids. The V gene lost 5 bases and the J gene lost 7 bases, with 2 bases spanning the gap. The CDR3 coding sequence is TGTGCTAGTGGTCTTGAAGCTTTCTTT. Protein product: CASGLEAFF.

This clone appeared a single time. V and J are TRBV29-1 and TRBJ1-2; D remains ambiguous. The CDR3 has 12 amino acids. V was clipped by 1 base and J by 7 bases, with 10 bases between them. From germline, CDR1 is SQVTM and CDR2 ANQGSEA. CDR3 nucleotides: TGCAGCGTTGAAGGCGGGAGGGTTGGCTACACCTTC. Protein sequence: CSVEGGRVGYTF. The whole variable domain, remainder taken from reference TRBV29-1 and TRBJ1-2, is SAVISQKPSRDICQRGTSLTIQCQVDSQVTMMFWYRQQPGQSLTLIATANQGSEATYESGFVIDKFPISRPNLTFSTLTVSNMSPEDSSIYLCSVEGGRVGYTFGSGTRLTVV.

The V gene is TRBV9, the J gene TRBJ2-7; 8 bases fit TRBD1. CDR1 is SGDLS and CDR2 is YYNGEE in the germline V gene. The V gene end was trimmed by 2 bases and the J gene end by 4 bases; junction bases not matched to a gene: 5. This CDR3 is 14 amino acids long. The CDR3 nucleotides read TGTGCCAGCAGCGTGTTTGACAGGGGTTACGAGCAGTACTTC. Protein product: CASSVFDRGYEQYF. The full variable domain, its missing parts supplied by reference TRBV9 and TRBJ2-7, is DSGVTQTPKHLITATGQRVTLRCSPRSGDLSVYWYQQSLDQGLQFLIQYYNGEERAKGNILERFSAQQFPDLHSELNLSSLELGDSALYFCASSVFDRGYEQYFGPGTRLTVT.

J is TRBJ2-7 and V is TRBV6-5; D call uncertain. The germline V gene encodes CDR1 MNHEY and CDR2 SVGAGI. Trimming shortened V by 2 bases and J by 0 bases, and 5 bases separated the two germline ends. The CDR3 runs 13 residues. In nucleotides, the CDR3 is TGTGCCAGCAGTTACAGGGACTCCTACGAGCAGTACTTC. This sequence encodes CASSYRDSYEQYF.

The chain has TRBV29-1 and TRBJ2-1; TRBD2 aligns across 9 bases. J lost 9 bases, V lost 1 base, and 10 bases had no gene match. CDR1 is SQVTM and CDR2 is ANQGSEA in the germline V gene. The CDR3 is 15 amino acids. The CDR3 is CSVEGPSGKTVEQFF. In DNA, the CDR3 is TGCAGCGTTGAAGGTCCTAGCGGGAAAACTGTTGAGCAGTTCTTC.

The chain couples TRBV11-1 to TRBJ2-7, with D tentatively TRBD2 (6 bases). V shed 5 bases and J shed 3 bases, with 17 bases lying between them. Germline V gene lookup returns CDR1 SGHAT and CDR2 FQDESV (reference sequence). This CDR3 is built from 15 residues. The CDR3 is CASSPYSGPLYEQYF. Written as DNA, the CDR3 is TGTGCCAGCAGCCCTTATAGCGGCCCCCTCTACGAGCAGTACTTC.

This chain links TRBV6-2 or TRBV6-3 with TRBJ2-7; 11 nucleotides agree with TRBD2. The length of the CDR3 is 15 residues. After removal of 5 bases from V and 2 bases from J, the junction contained 5 bases not matched to a gene. CDR1 is MNHEY, CDR2 SVGEGT, per germline. The CDR3 DNA sequence: TGTGCCAGCAGTCCGACTAGCGGGAACACCTACGAGCAGTACTTC. Its translation: CASSPTSGNTYEQYF.

V and J are TRBV11-2 and TRBJ1-4; D possibly corresponds to TRBD1 (5 bases). The CDR3 length is 12 residues. CDR1 is SGHAT, CDR2 FQNNGV, per germline. Trimming took off 6 bases at V and 8 bases at J, with 10 bases between the two ends. The CDR3 nucleotides read TGTGCCAGCAGTCAGGGTCGGGAAAAACTGTTTTTT. This gives the protein CASSQGREKLFF.

The gene calls are TRBV5-6 and TRBJ1-2, with D unclear. This CDR3 has 15 amino acids. Trimming took off 1 base at V and 2 bases at J, with 12 bases between the two ends. Germline V gene lookup returns CDR1 SGHDT and CDR2 YYEEEE. CDR3 residues: CASSLLGYSNYGYTF. As DNA, the CDR3 is TGTGCCAGCAGCTTGCTGGGCTACTCCAACTATGGCTACACCTTC.

J is TRBJ2-3 and V is TRBV4-3, with 8 bases fitting TRBD2. Trimming cost V 1 base and J 4 bases; bases outside gene matches: 7. The CDR3 spans 16 residues. Germline V gives CDR1 LGHNA, CDR2 YSLEER. Here the CDR3 DNA reads TGCGCCAGCAGCCAAGGGGGACTAGTAGGCGCAGATACGCAGTATTTT. Residues: CASSQGGLVGADTQYF.

V and J are TRBV7-2 and TRBJ2-2, with D unresolved. Germline CDR1 and CDR2: SGHTA and FQGNSA. V gave up 5 bases and J gave up 5 bases, with 15 bases separating them. This CDR3 has 15 residues. CDR3 sequence: CASSQRSQGTGELFF. In DNA, the CDR3 is TGTGCCAGCAGCCAAAGATCCCAAGGAACCGGGGAGCTGTTTTTT.

In regard to this clone: This sample includes further DNA sequences coding for the same CDR3. This rearrangement joins TRBV7-2 to TRBJ2-3; D unresolved. Germline CDR1 reads SGHTA; CDR2 reads FQGNSA. V was cut by 4 bases and J by 2 bases, with 1 base left in between. The CDR3 covers 11 residues. CDR3 sequence (DNA): TGTGCCAGCAGCTCCACAGATACGCAGTATTTT. Protein sequence: CASSSTDTQYF.

The V call is TRBV28, the J call TRBJ2-7; D remains ambiguous. Germline V gene sequence: CDR1 MDHEN, CDR2 SYDVKM. The V end lost 3 bases, the J end lost 6 bases, and 9 bases lay between the germline ends. This CDR3 comprises 12 residues. The CDR3 spells CASSLASGEQYF. DNA of the CDR3: TGTGCCAGCAGTTTGGCTTCAGGCGAGCAGTACTTC.

V is TRBV25-1 and J is TRBJ1-1; maybe TRBD1 (6 bases). The CDR3 sequence is 11 residues long. The V gene's germline CDR1 is MGHDK and CDR2 SYGVNS. Trimming pared 5 bases from V and 7 bases from J, leaving 8 bases between. In DNA form, the CDR3 reads TGTGCCAGCAGTCAAGGGGGTGAAGCTTTCTTT. This codes for CASSQGGEAFF.

The V and J genes are TRBV28 and TRBJ2-1; D gene unclear. CDR1 is MDHEN and CDR2 is SYDVKM in the germline V gene. V was shortened by 2 bases and J by 9 bases, with 14 bases between the two germline ends. The CDR3 runs 14 residues. CDR3 loop: CASSLRRLGGEQFF. The CDR3 nucleotides read TGTGCCAGCAGTTTAAGGCGGCTAGGTGGTGAGCAGTTCTTC.

The V and J genes are TRBV3-1 (or the pseudogene TRBV3-2) and TRBJ1-6; 10 positions match TRBD1. This CDR3 region has 15 residues. From germline, CDR1 is LGHDT and CDR2 YNNKEL (reference sequence). J was trimmed by 8 bases and V by 4 bases; bases with no gene match: 5. The CDR3 coding sequence is TGTGCCAGCAGCCCTAGGACAGGGGGGGATTCACCCCTCCACTTT. The encoded protein is CASSPRTGGDSPLHF.

The chain carries TRBV9 and TRBJ1-4; no firm D call. The germline V and J ends were trimmed by 4 bases and 3 bases, with 7 bases remaining between them. The CDR3 runs 13 residues. Per germline, CDR1 SGDLS and CDR2 YYNGEE. CDR3 nucleotides: TGTGCCAGCAGCAGAGCCCCTAATGAAAAACTGTTTTTT. This translates into CASSRAPNEKLFF.

The J gene is TRBJ2-1, the V gene TRBV27, with a tentative D call TRBD1 (5 bases). This CDR3 has 13 amino acids. The V gene's germline CDR1 is MNHEY and CDR2 SMNVEV (reference sequence). V lost 5 bases, J lost 4 bases, and 9 bases lay in between. The CDR3 loop reads CASSPTDYNEQFF. The CDR3 DNA follows: TGTGCCAGCAGTCCGACAGATTACAATGAGCAGTTCTTC.

This clone was counted between two and nine times. The chain carries TRBV24-1 and TRBJ2-1, with 8 bases aligning to TRBD2. Losses at the gene ends were 5 bases for V and 9 bases for J; bases not matched to a gene: 5. CDR1 and CDR2 from the germline V gene are KGHDR and SFDVKD. The CDR3 consists of 13 residues. The CDR3 region has the DNA TGTGCCACCAGTGTGGCGGGAGGCACTGAGCAGTTCTTC. Translated: CATSVAGGTEQFF.

CDR3 DNA: TGTGCCAGCAGTGGGTGGGGCAGGGGGGAGGATACGCAGTATTTT. This translates into CASSGWGRGEDTQYF. The V and J genes are TRBV28 and TRBJ2-3; D possibly corresponds to TRBD1 (7 bases). Germline CDR1 MDHEN, CDR2 SYDVKM. V lost 5 bases and J lost 6, with 18 bases in between. The CDR3 has 15 residues.

This clone was detected only once. This rearrangement joins TRBV9 to TRBJ2-1, with a tentative D call TRBD2 (6 bases). Germline CDR1 and CDR2: SGDLS and YYNGEE. This CDR3 comprises 14 residues. With 0 bases removed from V and 5 bases from J, the gap between germline ends came to 9 bases. The CDR3 protein is CASSVAPGDNEQFF. DNA of the CDR3: TGTGCCAGCAGCGTAGCTCCGGGAGACAATGAGCAGTTCTTC.

The rearrangement uses TRBV19 and TRBJ2-3; 10 bases align to TRBD1. Losses at the gene ends were 3 bases for V and 8 bases for J; bases not matched to a gene: 8. CDR1 and CDR2 (germline): LNHDA, SQIVND (reference sequence). CDR3 length: 15 residues. CDR3 loop: CASSIGGQGYGTQYF. CDR3 nucleotides: TGTGCCAGTAGTATTGGGGGACAGGGGTATGGTACGCAGTATTTT.